This T cell receptor (beta chain) is drawn from a study of Graves' ophthalmopathy and Graves' hyperthyroidism. Amplification of the TCR beta CDR3 regions used RNA transcripts (as template). First-round RT-PCR employed HTBI primers, with a second-round multiplex PCR after it. Using its own MiXCR run on the multiplex PCR reads, TCRdb lists one record per CDR3 protein. The sample consists of around 1.1 million distinct CDR3 sequences, around a third of them appearing once. This clonotype was seen more than once but under ten times. What it recognizes is unknown. General study results and limits: Most thyroid clonotypes expanded beyond 0.001 frequency were also found in blood. Sensitivity of approximately 70% and specificity of 72.22% were achieved by the model that predicted ophthalmopathy progression.

The receptor's source is an adult man with Graves' hyperthyroidism. Sequencing was carried out using peripheral blood or thyroid tissue (not recorded which).

CDR3 sequence reads: CASSLSSGALTGELFF. The CDR3 DNA follows: TGTGCCAGCAGCTTATCATCGGGGGCGCTCACCGGGGAGCTGTTTTTT. The chain links TRBV7-6 to TRBJ2-2; D assignment may be TRBD1 or TRBD2 (6 bases each). The V end lost 2 bases, the J end lost 4 bases, and 14 bases lay between the germline ends. The CDR3 contains 16 residues. CDR1 and CDR2 from the germline V gene are SGHVS and FNYEAQ.